The present entry profiles one TCR beta chain with its context. Its specificity is unknown. Trimming removed 3 bases from V and 3 bases from J, with 9 bases in between. Germline assignment: CDR1 MNHEY and CDR2 SMNVEV (reference sequence). The CDR3 length is 13 residues. This entry comes from a study of blood T cells in healthy people across ages. Study-wide context: When template switching was applied, about one barcoded beta molecule was captured per two T cells.

Together with a sample-barcoded 5' primer, a J-beta primer mix was included in a second PCR lasting roughly 6 to 12 cycles. Unique molecular identifiers of 12 random nucleotides labeled each cDNA. TCRdb independently ran MiXCR on the 5' RACE reads; one entry per CDR3 protein. The sample has more than 650,000 distinct CDR3 sequences, about 53% seen once. Overall study findings and caveats: The study regarded diversity estimates from one million T cells as underestimates.

Input material: blood. This rearrangement joins TRBV27 to TRBJ2-7; no definite D call. The origin of this receptor is an elderly man in good health. For the CDR3, the DNA is TGTGCCAGCAGTTTGAAGTGGGACTACGAGCAGTACTTC. This encodes CASSLKWDYEQYF.